The T cell receptor (beta chain) described here comes from a study of T cell clonality in common variable immunodeficiency. This clone was seen many times. Its antigen is still unknown. The sequenced fragment ends 3 residues before the CDR3 boundary, so the rest is inferred from the germline J gene. The assay was immunoSEQ multiplex PCR, and TCRdb's table has in-frame clones only and misses some. The sample yields 50,000 or so clones, without any singletons. The CDR3 extends over 14 amino acids. Between the trimmed V and J ends, which lost 0 bases and 3 bases, there was a span of 8 bases. Germline V CDR1 and CDR2: SGHKS, YYEKEE (reference sequence). Patients and controls were mostly of Caucasian heritage. The study, taken as a whole, reports: Fewer TCRbeta clones were shared among CVID subjects than controls. CVID subjects showed higher TCRbeta clonality than healthy controls. Authors noted CVID clonality's cause needs subpopulation repertoire sequencing.

This chain joins TRBV5-5 and TRBJ2-3; a possible D gene is TRBD2 (6 bases). The TCR was taken from a person aged 18 to 70 in good health. Sequenced: peripheral blood mononuclear cells. The chain's CDR3 is CASSLETRTDTQYF. CDR3 DNA, as far as it was read: TGTGCCAGCAGCTTGGAGACTAGAACAGATACG.